Each of the 5 T cell receptor beta chains below was sequenced from the same sample in a study of regulatory T cells in long-lasting Graves disease. Time point denoted: newly diagnosed GD, antithyroid drugs for less than 3 months. Researchers made the TCR library from RNA that was extracted from PBMCs. Construction of the TCR beta libraries employed iRepertoire HTBI primers in conjunction with Arm-PCR of CDR3 regions. TCRdb processed the multiplex PCR reads anew with MiXCR; each CDR3 protein has one entry. The repertoire includes 350,000 to 400,000 distinct CDR3 sequences, 15% to 20% of them detected once, and about 19% sits in the top ten. These same data were also listed under a study on T cells in Graves' hyperthyroidism and ophthalmopathy.

The sequencing here drew on peripheral blood mononuclear cells (PBMCs), taken at new diagnosis, from a patient treated with antithyroid drugs. The receptors were gathered from a woman younger than 30 with Graves disease.

In this sample, this clonotype turned up many times. The chain has TRBV28 and TRBJ2-7; D unclear. The length of the CDR3 is 12 residues. Trimming took 7 bases from V and 3 from J, leaving 10 bases between them. CDR1 MDHEN and CDR2 SYDVKM come from the germline V gene. CDR3 coding DNA: TGTGCCAGCAAGGCAGGTCACTACGAGCAGTACTTC. It is translated as CASKAGHYEQYF.

This clonotype has a handful of counts. The rearrangement links TRBV20-1 to TRBJ2-7; 7 bases match TRBD1. The CDR3 runs to 15 residues. The germline V gene has CDR1 DFQATT and CDR2 SNEGSKA (reference sequence). With V trimmed by 3 bases and J by 5 bases, 13 bases remained unmatched. CDR3 amino acids: CSARGQLGSLNEQYF. DNA for the CDR3: TGCAGTGCTAGGGGACAGCTGGGATCCCTTAACGAGCAGTACTTC.

This clonotype was detected only a few times. This chain connects TRBV5-1 to TRBJ2-4; 8 nucleotides match TRBD1. The CDR3 is 18 residues long. V shed 4 bases and J 0 bases; nucleotides not matched to a gene: 12. Germline V gene data show CDR1 as SGHRS and CDR2 as YFSETQ. CDR3 bases: TGCGCCAGCAGCCCTCGTCTAGGGGACAGGCTAGCCAAAAACATTCAGTACTTC. Its protein is CASSPRLGDRLAKNIQYF.

This clonotype was seen repeatedly, ten times or more. This chain links TRBV5-1 with TRBJ1-2; 12 bases match TRBD1. The junction had 13 bases not matched to a gene; V was cut back by 0 bases and J by 4 bases. The CDR3 extends over 19 amino acids. Looked up from germline, CDR1 is SGHRS and CDR2 is YFSETQ. The DNA for the CDR3 is TGCGCCAGCAGCTTGGTTCGGGACAGGGGGCGACTTCCCTCCTATGGCTACACCTTC. This sequence encodes CASSLVRDRGRLPSYGYTF.

This clonotype came up many times. The chain has TRBV3-1 and TRBJ2-7, with 8 bases matching TRBD1. CDR1 is LGHDT, CDR2 YNNKEL, per germline (reference sequence). J was trimmed by 2 bases and V by 6 bases; bases with no gene match: 9. The CDR3 sequence is 15 residues long. Here the CDR3 DNA reads TGTGCCAGCAGAAGAACCGGGACAGGCCCCTACGAGCAGTACTTC. Translation: CASRRTGTGPYEQYF.